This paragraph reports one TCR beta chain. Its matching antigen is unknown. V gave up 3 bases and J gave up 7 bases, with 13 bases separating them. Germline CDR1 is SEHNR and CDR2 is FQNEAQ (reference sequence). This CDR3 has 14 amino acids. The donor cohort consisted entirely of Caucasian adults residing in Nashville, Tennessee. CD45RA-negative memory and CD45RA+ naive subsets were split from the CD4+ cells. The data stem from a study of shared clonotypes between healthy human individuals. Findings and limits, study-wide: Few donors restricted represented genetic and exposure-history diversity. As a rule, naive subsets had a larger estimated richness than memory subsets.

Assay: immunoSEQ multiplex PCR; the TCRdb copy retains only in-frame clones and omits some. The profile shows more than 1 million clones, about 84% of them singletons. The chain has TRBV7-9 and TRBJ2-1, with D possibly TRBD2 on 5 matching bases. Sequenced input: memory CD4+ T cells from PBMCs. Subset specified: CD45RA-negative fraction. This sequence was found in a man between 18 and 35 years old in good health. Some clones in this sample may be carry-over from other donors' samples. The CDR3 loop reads CASSFRSSGNEQFF. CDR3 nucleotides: TGTGCCAGCAGCTTCCGATCGAGCGGAAATGAGCAGTTCTTC.